These 20 T cell receptor beta chains originate from one sample sequenced in a study of blood T cells in healthy people across ages (dated by TCRdb to the mid-2010s). Library method: 5' RACE. Data came from an Illumina HiSeq 2500. A second PCR of roughly 7 to 12 cycles was run with a J-beta primer mix and a sample-barcoded 5' primer. TCRdb cleaned the public reads at Q25 with fastp, built clones with MiXCR and kept in-frame beta chains. Identical CDR3 proteins give one entry, which carries the most common genes and DNA. This sample comprises about 1.8 million distinct CDR3 sequences, around half of them detected only once. 2.1% of the sample belongs to the ten largest clones. Material: blood. Source of these receptors: a woman between 40 and 50 years old in good health.

This clonotype was counted a single time. This chain links TRBV6-2 or TRBV6-3 with TRBJ2-5; 8 bases fit TRBD1. The DNA end is a closer match to TRBJ2-7, so the J assignment may be wrong. The CDR3 consists of 12 residues. The germline CDR1 and CDR2 sequences are MNHEY and SVGEGT. The CDR3 reads CASSNTGGEQYF. In DNA, the CDR3 is TGTGCCAGCAGTAACACAGGGGGCGAGCAGTACTTC.

V is TRBV4-2 and J is TRBJ1-2; 11 nucleotides line up with TRBD1. There are 15 residues in the CDR3. Unmatched junction bases numbered 7, after V lost 4 bases and J lost 6 bases. Germline V lookup: CDR1 LGHNA, CDR2 YNFKEQ. DNA of the CDR3: TGTGCCAGCAGCCTCGGACAGGGGGCAGGTGATGGCTACACCTTC. It translates to CASSLGQGAGDGYTF.

The gene calls are TRBV4-3 and TRBJ1-1; D not resolved. Trimming stripped 2 bases from V and 1 base from J, with 8 bases between. CDR1 and CDR2 (germline): LGHNA, YSLEER. The length of the CDR3 is 14 residues. DNA for the CDR3: TGCGCCAGCAGCCAACTCTTGGGGAACACTGAAGCTTTCTTT. This encodes CASSQLLGNTEAFF.

The chain recombines TRBV20-1 with TRBJ2-6; D perhaps matches TRBD1 (6 bases). The germline V gene has CDR1 DFQATT and CDR2 SNEGSKA (reference sequence). CDR3 length: 15 amino acids. With 3 bases removed from V and 4 bases from J, the gap between germline ends came to 13 bases. The chain's CDR3 is CSASRTDWGANVLTF. CDR3 in DNA: TGCAGTGCTAGCAGGACAGATTGGGGGGCCAACGTCCTGACTTTC.

V gene TRBV28 combines with J gene TRBJ1-2; D is undetermined. This CDR3 comprises 13 residues. CDR1 MDHEN and CDR2 SYDVKM come from the germline V gene. Trimming took off 3 bases at V and 3 bases at J, with 8 bases between the two ends. DNA of the CDR3: TGTGCCAGCAGTTTTAGTACGGACTATGGCTACACCTTC. It codes for CASSFSTDYGYTF.

This clonotype was counted only a few times. The chain joins TRBV29-1 to TRBJ2-1; perhaps TRBD2 as D (5 bases). The germline V and J ends were trimmed by 4 bases and 5 bases, with 9 bases remaining between them. The germline gives CDR1 SQVTM, CDR2 ANQGSEA. This CDR3 is 12 amino acids long. The chain's CDR3 is CSVGLANNEQFF. The CDR3 nucleotides read TGCAGCGTTGGGCTAGCTAACAATGAGCAGTTCTTC.

This clonotype came up once. The chain employs TRBV11-1 and TRBJ1-6, with D possibly matching TRBD1 (5 bases). Germline-derived CDR1 and CDR2 are SGHAT and FQDESV (reference sequence). The V end lost 6 bases, the J end lost 9 bases, and 12 bases lay between the germline ends. This CDR3 comprises 13 residues. CDR3 coding DNA: TGTGCCAGCAGGATCGGGACGGTTTCACCCCTCCACTTT. It translates to CASRIGTVSPLHF.

A remark on this clonotype: A single base separates this from a much larger clone, so it may be a read error. This chain uses TRBV7-2 with TRBJ2-1; 9 bases are shared with TRBD2. J lost 9 bases, V lost 4 bases, and 16 bases had no gene match. The germline V gene has CDR1 SGHTA and CDR2 FQGNSA. This CDR3 contains 17 residues. DNA of the CDR3: TGTGCCAGCAGCTCTACCTGTCCGGGACTAGCAGGGGGTGAGCAGTTCTTC. It encodes CASSSTCPGLAGGEQFF.

The chain uses TRBV14 and TRBJ2-5, with 10 bases identical to TRBD2. The V gene's germline CDR1 is SGHDN and CDR2 FVKESK. After removal of 5 bases from V and 0 bases from J, the junction contained 6 bases not matched to a gene. The CDR3 has 16 residues. The CDR3 reads CASSIERGGDQETQYF. Here the CDR3 DNA reads TGTGCCAGCAGCATAGAGCGGGGGGGGGACCAAGAGACCCAGTACTTC.

Of note for this clonotype: A junction end diverges from the germline sequence, so it may reflect a read error. This chain joins TRBV9 and TRBJ1-3, with D unclear. Germline V gives CDR1 SGDLS, CDR2 YYNGEE. CDR3 length: 15 amino acids. The CDR3 here is CASSPWLTDGNTVYF. Written as DNA, the CDR3 is TGTGCCAGCAGCCCGTGGCTTACGGATGGAAACACCGTATATTTT.

The chain recombines TRBV6-2 or TRBV6-3 with TRBJ2-1; D is uncertain. Between the trimmed V and J ends, which lost 7 bases and 0 bases, there was a span of 10 bases. The CDR3 runs to 14 residues. CDR1 and CDR2 from the germline V gene are MNHEY and SVGEGT. CDR3 in DNA: TGTGCCAGCAACCGGGCCCTCTCCTACAATGAGCAGTTCTTC. Encoded protein: CASNRALSYNEQFF.

This chain joins TRBV20-1 and TRBJ1-2, with D maybe TRBD1 (6 bases). CDR1 DFQATT and CDR2 SNEGSKA come from the germline V gene (reference sequence). Trimming shortened V by 6 bases and J by 4 bases, and 24 bases separated the two germline ends. This CDR3 comprises 16 residues. In DNA, the CDR3 is TGCAGTGCCCTGAGGAGCCTTACAGGGATCGGCTATGGCTACACCTTC. As protein: CSALRSLTGIGYGYTF.

This sequence joins TRBV7-9 and TRBJ2-7; TRBD1 matches 9 bases. This CDR3 region has 13 residues. Germline lookup yields CDR1 SEHNR and CDR2 FQNEAQ (reference sequence). The junction had 4 bases not matched to a gene; V was cut back by 5 bases and J by 5 bases. The CDR3 reads CASSTGGNDEQYF. In DNA, the CDR3 is TGTGCCAGCAGCACAGGGGGCAATGACGAGCAGTACTTC.

The chain combines TRBV7-9 with TRBJ1-2, with a weak D call TRBD1 (6 bases). Germline assignment: CDR1 SEHNR and CDR2 FQNEAQ (reference sequence). There are 13 residues in the CDR3. Trimming removed 8 bases at V and 5 bases at J, with 15 bases between. The CDR3 coding sequence is TGTGCCAGCCGAACAGGGATCGATTATGGCTACACCTTC. Translated, it gives CASRTGIDYGYTF.

This clonotype was seen only a few times. V gene TRBV27 combines with J gene TRBJ2-3, with a tentative D call TRBD2 (5 bases). The CDR3 length is 13 residues. Germline-derived CDR1 and CDR2 are MNHEY and SMNVEV (reference sequence). Between the trimmed V and J ends, which lost 7 bases and 4 bases, there was a span of 12 bases. CDR3 in amino acids: CASNGLAPDTQYF. CDR3 nucleotide sequence: TGTGCCAGCAATGGGCTAGCCCCAGATACGCAGTATTTT.

This chain joins TRBV29-1 and TRBJ1-2, with D maybe TRBD1 (5 bases). V shed 6 bases and J shed 8 bases, with 16 bases lying between them. The CDR3 length is 12 residues. Germline assignment: CDR1 SQVTM and CDR2 ANQGSEA. CDR3 sequence: CSVIGDLEGYTF. CDR3 in DNA: TGCAGCGTGATAGGGGACCTCGAAGGCTACACCTTC. The whole variable domain, filled in from reference TRBV29-1 and TRBJ1-2, reads SAVISQKPSRDICQRGTSLTIQCQVDSQVTMMFWYRQQPGQSLTLIATANQGSEATYESGFVIDKFPISRPNLTFSTLTVSNMSPEDSSIYLCSVIGDLEGYTFGSGTRLTVV.

The V and J genes are TRBV7-2 and TRBJ2-5; D call uncertain. Germline V lookup: CDR1 SGHTA, CDR2 FQGNSA. The V end was cut by 5 bases, the J end by 2 bases, with 9 bases between. The CDR3 covers 13 residues. CDR3 loop: CASSADKQETQYF. For the CDR3, the DNA is TGTGCCAGCAGCGCTGACAAGCAAGAGACCCAGTACTTC.

This clonotype was counted between two and nine times. Here the CDR3 reads CASSQDPGVTSTDTQYF. CDR3 bases: TGTGCCAGCAGCCAAGACCCGGGCGTCACTAGCACAGATACGCAGTATTTT. The chain couples TRBV3-1 to TRBJ2-3, with no clear D. Trimming took 0 bases from V and 0 from J, leaving 13 bases between them. The CDR3 runs 17 residues. Germline CDR1 and CDR2: LGHDT and YNNKEL (reference sequence).

The genes are TRBV2 and TRBJ2-5; D gene ambiguous. This CDR3 contains 10 residues. The germline gives CDR1 SNHLY, CDR2 FYNNEI. V lost 10 bases, J lost 2 bases, and 5 bases lay in between. The CDR3 loop reads CATQQETQYF. CDR3 in DNA: TGTGCCACCCAACAAGAGACCCAGTACTTC.

The CDR3 DNA reads TGTGCCAGCAGCGCCCTTGTGCCTGACTATGGCTACACCTTC. This translates into CASSALVPDYGYTF. The V gene is TRBV9, the J gene TRBJ1-2; D unclear. The CDR3 has 14 amino acids. Germline CDR1 is SGDLS and CDR2 is YYNGEE. V gave up 3 bases and J gave up 3 bases, with 12 bases separating them.